This is a list of T cell receptor beta chains from one sample in a study of multiple sclerosis patients with progressive multifocal leukoencephalopathy. The assay was immunoSEQ multiplex PCR, and TCRdb's table has in-frame clones only and misses some. Among fewer than 35,000 clones listed, around 89% were seen once. Sequences were derived from PBMCs, sampled from a patient treated with natalizumab. Receptor source: a human donor with multiple sclerosis. Each CDR3 is given without its conserved first and last residue. A D gene is named only where the DNA matches it firmly.

d_call: .; v_call: TRBV5-1; j_call: TRBJ2-7; cdr3_aa: ASSLEAAYEQY
d_call: .; v_call: TRBV2; j_call: TRBJ1-2; cdr3_aa: ASSDEDPNGYT
d_call: .; v_call: TRBV5-4; j_call: TRBJ2-2; cdr3_aa: ASSLVRDSRKGELF
d_call: .; v_call: TRBV18; j_call: TRBJ1-1; cdr3_aa: ASSPLLTDLNTEAF
d_call: .; v_call: TRBV7-9; j_call: TRBJ2-5; cdr3_aa: ASSLATGPETQY
d_call: .; v_call: TRBV5-6; j_call: TRBJ1-5; cdr3_aa: ASSLSRNQPQH
d_call: TRBD2; v_call: TRBV5-4; j_call: TRBJ2-5; cdr3_aa: ASSLLTSGGETQY
d_call: TRBD2; v_call: TRBV4-1; j_call: TRBJ2-1; cdr3_aa: ASSPTSGGGQQF
d_call: .; v_call: TRBV7-2; j_call: TRBJ2-5; cdr3_aa: ASSFKETQY
d_call: TRBD2; v_call: TRBV7-2; j_call: TRBJ2-3; cdr3_aa: ASGRSGDAWNTQY
d_call: TRBD1; v_call: TRBV7-9; j_call: TRBJ2-7; cdr3_aa: ASSLGWDREYEQY
d_call: .; v_call: TRBV5-4; j_call: TRBJ1-5; cdr3_aa: ASSLDGEQPQH
d_call: .; v_call: TRBV7-2; j_call: TRBJ1-2; cdr3_aa: ASSQTVTYGYT
d_call: .; v_call: TRBV7-7; j_call: TRBJ2-3; cdr3_aa: ASSDAFGLSFGTDTQY
d_call: .; v_call: TRBV2; j_call: TRBJ1-5; cdr3_aa: ASRDGDYSNQPQH
d_call: .; v_call: TRBV2; j_call: TRBJ2-7; cdr3_aa: ASSDSGYEQY
d_call: .; v_call: TRBV30; j_call: TRBJ1-5; cdr3_aa: AWSGPGVSNQPQH
d_call: TRBD1; v_call: TRBV5-1; j_call: TRBJ1-3; cdr3_aa: ASSYGTGSSGNTIY
d_call: TRBD2; v_call: TRBV4-3; j_call: TRBJ2-5; cdr3_aa: ASSQDGLRGGHETQY
d_call: .; v_call: TRBV21-1; j_call: TRBJ1-5; cdr3_aa: ASNKKAKGKYNQPQH
d_call: .; v_call: TRBV4-2; j_call: TRBJ2-3; cdr3_aa: ASSQDQASGTDTQY
d_call: .; v_call: TRBV9; j_call: TRBJ1-2; cdr3_aa: ASSVGAGSNYGYT
d_call: .; v_call: TRBV27; j_call: TRBJ2-2; cdr3_aa: ASSLLRTQNTGELF
d_call: .; v_call: TRBV11-2; j_call: TRBJ1-4; cdr3_aa: ASSLRRAAAVGSNEKLF
d_call: .; v_call: TRBV30; j_call: .; cdr3_aa: AWSPSYEQY
d_call: .; v_call: TRBV4-1; j_call: TRBJ2-1; cdr3_aa: ASSQEARAYNEQF
d_call: TRBD2; v_call: TRBV7-2; j_call: TRBJ2-1; cdr3_aa: ASSLRTSDYNEQF
d_call: .; v_call: TRBV10-2; j_call: TRBJ1-6; cdr3_aa: ASSEFGEGRLWNSPLH
d_call: TRBD1; v_call: TRBV7-8; j_call: TRBJ2-1; cdr3_aa: ASSLTSGTGRNNEQF
d_call: TRBD1; v_call: TRBV29-1; j_call: TRBJ1-2; cdr3_aa: SVTGGFSYGYT
d_call: .; v_call: TRBV7-9; j_call: TRBJ2-1; cdr3_aa: ASTTGDEQF
d_call: .; v_call: TRBV5-6; j_call: TRBJ1-3; cdr3_aa: ASSLEGTAGNTIY
d_call: .; v_call: TRBV11-3; j_call: TRBJ2-1; cdr3_aa: ASSLAGAYNEQF